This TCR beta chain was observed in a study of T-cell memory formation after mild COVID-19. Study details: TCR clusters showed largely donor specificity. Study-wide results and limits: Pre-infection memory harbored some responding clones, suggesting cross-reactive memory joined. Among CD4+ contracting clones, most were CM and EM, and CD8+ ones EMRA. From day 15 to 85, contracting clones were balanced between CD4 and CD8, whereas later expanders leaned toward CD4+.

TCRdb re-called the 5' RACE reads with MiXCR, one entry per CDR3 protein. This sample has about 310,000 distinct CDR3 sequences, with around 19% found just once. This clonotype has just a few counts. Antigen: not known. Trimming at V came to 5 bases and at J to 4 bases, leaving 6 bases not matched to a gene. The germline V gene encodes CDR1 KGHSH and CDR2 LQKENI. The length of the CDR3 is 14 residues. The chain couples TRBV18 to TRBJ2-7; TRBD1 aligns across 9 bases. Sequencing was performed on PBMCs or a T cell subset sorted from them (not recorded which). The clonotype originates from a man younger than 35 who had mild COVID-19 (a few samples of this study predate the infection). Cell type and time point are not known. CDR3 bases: TGTGCCAGCTCAGAACCGGGACAGGGTTACGAGCAGTACTTC. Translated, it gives CASSEPGQGYEQYF.